The 27 T cell receptor beta chains presented below share a single source sample, sequenced in a study of T cells in women clearing cervical HPV infection. The protocol was immunoSEQ multiplex PCR, while the TCRdb copy is restricted to in-frame clones and leaves out a portion. The table lists some 40,000 clones. The source material was blood buffy coat. All receptors derive from a woman between 18 and 70 years old with a cervical HPV16 infection that either progressed to CIN3+ or cleared (not recorded which).

With regard to this clone: The CDR3 end falls 3 residues outside the read, so it is completed with the germline J gene. The rearrangement joins TRBV27 to TRBJ2-5, with TRBD2 identical over 10 bases. V lost 6 bases to trimming and J lost 4 bases; unmatched junction nucleotides: 2. Germline values: CDR1 MNHEY, CDR2 SMNVEV (reference sequence). The CDR3 runs to 13 residues. The sequenced CDR3 bases are TGTGCCAGCAGAAGACTAGCGGGAGAGACC. Protein sequence: CASRRLAGET. The whole CDR3 sequence is CASRRLAGETQYF.

This CDR3 is CASSLRGTGGAYEQYF. The sequenced CDR3 bases are TGTGCCAGCAGTTTAAGGGGGACAGGGGGCGCGTACGAG. This rearrangement joins TRBV27 to TRBJ2-7; 12 positions agree with TRBD1. With the read ending 3 residues before the CDR3 end, the germline J gene is used to fill in that end. Looked up from germline, CDR1 is MNHEY and CDR2 is SMNVEV (reference sequence). The CDR3 sequence is 16 residues long. The ends lost 2 bases at V and 4 bases at J; junction bases unmatched: 6.

As regards this clone: The missing CDR3 end, 3 residues past where the read stops, is filled in from the germline J gene. The rearrangement links TRBV2 to TRBJ2-1; D is perhaps TRBD1 (5 bases). V lost 4 bases to trimming and J lost 9 bases, with 19 bases between them. Germline CDR1 and CDR2: SNHLY and FYNNEI. The CDR3 extends over 15 amino acids. The chain's CDR3 is CASSVSSSGSGEQFF. CDR3 bases read: TGTGCCAGCAGTGTATCCTCCTCAGGGTCTGGTGAG. The variable domain in full, with the rest retrieved from reference TRBV2 and TRBJ2-1, is EPEVTQTPSHQVTQMGQEVILRCVPISNHLYFYWYRQILGQKVEFLVSFYNNEISEKSEIFDDQFSVERPDGSNFTLKIRSTKLEDSAMYFCASSVSSSGSGEQFFGPGTRLTVL.

Of note for this clone: Read sequence stops 3 residues before the CDR3 end, and the germline J gene provides the missing end. This chain joins TRBV2 and TRBJ2-5; TRBD2 is a possible D gene (6 bases). Between the trimmed V and J ends, which lost 7 bases and 3 bases, there was a span of 9 bases. The length of the CDR3 is 12 residues. Germline-derived CDR1 and CDR2 are SNHLY and FYNNEI. CDR3 DNA, as far as it was read: TGTGCCAGCACGCGGGGCGAAGAGACC. Amino acids: CASTRGEET. The entire CDR3 sequence reads CASTRGEETQYF.

Regarding this clone: The missing CDR3 end, 3 residues past where the read stops, is filled in from the germline J gene. This rearrangement joins TRBV5-1 to TRBJ2-1; TRBD1 matches 8 bases. From germline, CDR1 is SGHRS and CDR2 YFSETQ. The CDR3 sequence is 16 residues long. Germline trimming cut 4 bases from V and 3 bases from J; bases unmatched to any gene: 9. The sequenced CDR3 bases are TGCGCCAGCAGCCCAGAGGAGGACAGGGTCTACAATGAG. It yields the protein CASSPEEDRVYNE. The full CDR3 protein reads CASSPEEDRVYNEQFF.

In regard to this clone: The read gets to within 3 residues of the CDR3 end, and the germline J gene fills in the rest. The V and J genes are TRBV5-1 and TRBJ1-1; D remains unclear. This CDR3 has 13 amino acids. From germline, CDR1 is SGHRS and CDR2 YFSETQ. The CDR3 bases that were read are TGCGCCAGCAGCCCCCCCGCAGGCCTTAAA. It is translated as CASSPPAGLK. The full CDR3 reads CASSPPAGLKAFF.

With respect to this clone: The read ends 3 residues before the CDR3 terminus; that terminus is restored from the germline J gene. The V and J genes are TRBV13 and TRBJ1-1; D is unresolved. The V and J ends lost 8 bases and 6 bases respectively, with 10 bases between them. The CDR3 is made up of 11 amino acids. Per germline, CDR1 PRHDT and CDR2 FYEKMQ (reference sequence). The sequenced part of the CDR3 DNA is TGTGCCAGCTACGGACTGTCTGAA. Amino acid sequence: CASYGLSE. The CDR3 in full is CASYGLSEAFF.

As concerns this clone: The read is 3 residues too short to cover the CDR3 end, so that end is filled in from the germline J gene. The V call is TRBV9, the J call TRBJ2-3, with D possibly being TRBD2 (6 bases). The CDR3 runs to 15 residues. The V gene lost 0 bases and the J gene lost 2 bases, with 10 bases spanning the gap. Germline assignment: CDR1 SGDLS and CDR2 YYNGEE. The CDR3 region is CASSVAGENTDTQYF. CDR3 DNA (partial): TGTGCCAGCAGCGTAGCGGGGGAGAACACAGATACG.

As concerns this clone: The CDR3 end lies 3 residues beyond the end of the read and is filled in from the germline J gene. The chain joins TRBV28 to TRBJ1-2; 8 nucleotides align to TRBD1. The germline V gene has CDR1 MDHEN and CDR2 SYDVKM. With 4 bases clipped from V and 3 bases from J, the junction kept 7 bases outside the gene matches. The CDR3 loop spans 15 amino acids. CDR3 amino acids: CASSSQDRADYGYTF. The CDR3 bases that were read are TGTGCCAGCAGTTCACAGGACAGGGCTGACTATGGC.

With regard to this clone: Read data end 3 residues before the CDR3 end; the end is taken from the germline J gene. The chain employs TRBV12-3 or TRBV12-4 and TRBJ1-5, with D possibly being TRBD1 (6 bases). The CDR3 runs 13 residues. V was shortened by 4 bases and J by 7 bases, with 11 bases between the two germline ends. CDR3 bases read: TGTGCCAGCAGTTACCAGGGGCGCCAGCCC. Translation: CASSYQGRQP. The entire CDR3 protein reads CASSYQGRQPQHF.

Of note for this clone: Read data end 3 residues before the CDR3 end; the end is taken from the germline J gene. The rearrangement joins TRBV4-1 to TRBJ2-7; D remains unclear. The CDR3 sequence is 15 residues long. Trimming pared 0 bases from V and 0 bases from J, leaving 9 bases between. The germline V gene encodes CDR1 MGHRA and CDR2 YSYEKL. The part of the CDR3 DNA that was read is TGCGCCAGCAGCCAAGATCCAGGTTTCTCCTACGAG. This sequence encodes CASSQDPGFSYE. The CDR3 as a whole reads CASSQDPGFSYEQYF.

For this clone: The CDR3 end lies 3 residues beyond the end of the read and is filled in from the germline J gene. The chain is built from TRBV7-3 and TRBJ2-5; 8 nucleotides line up with TRBD2. CDR1 SGHTA and CDR2 FQGTGA come from the germline V gene. The CDR3 consists of 16 residues. V was clipped by 5 bases and J by 2 bases; unmatched bases: 10. Partial CDR3 DNA: TGTGCCAGCAGCCGACGGGGGGGCGCACCACAAGAGACC. Translating it yields CASSRRGGAPQET. The whole CDR3 sequence reads CASSRRGGAPQETQYF.

As to this clone: With the read ending 3 residues before the CDR3 end, the germline J gene is used to fill in that end. The chain is built from TRBV19 and TRBJ1-1; 8 bases fit TRBD1. Trimming at V came to 7 bases and at J to 7 bases, leaving 8 bases not matched to a gene. The CDR3 contains 13 residues. Germline values: CDR1 LNHDA, CDR2 SQIVND (reference sequence). CDR3: CASILQGADEAFF. The sequenced CDR3 bases are TGTGCCAGTATTCTTCAGGGGGCAGATGAA.

As concerns this clone: The read ends 3 residues shy of where the CDR3 ends; the end is completed using the germline J gene. The genes are TRBV20-1 and TRBJ2-1; TRBD1 aligns across 9 bases. This CDR3 is 15 amino acids long. The germline gives CDR1 DFQATT, CDR2 SNEGSKA (reference sequence). V shed 3 bases and J 4 bases; nucleotides not matched to a gene: 7. Incomplete CDR3 DNA: TGCAGTGCTAGGTCGACAGGGGGGCTTTACAATGAG. This encodes CSARSTGGLYNE. The complete CDR3 protein is CSARSTGGLYNEQFF.

A note on this clone: The read stops 3 residues short of the end of the CDR3; the missing end is completed from the germline J gene. The rearrangement links TRBV7-3 to TRBJ2-3, with a tentative D call TRBD2 (6 bases). V dropped 5 bases and J dropped 1 base, with 16 bases sitting between them. This CDR3 has 16 residues. Germline loops: CDR1 SGHTA, CDR2 FQGTGA. The CDR3 bases that were read are TGTGCCAGCAGCCCCGGAGGAGGGGCGGGCACAGATACG. Translating gives CASSPGGGAGTDT. The entire CDR3 is CASSPGGGAGTDTQYF.

For this clone: The CDR3 is cut off 3 residues early in the read; its end comes from the germline J gene. The chain recombines TRBV29-1 with TRBJ2-5, with TRBD1 matching over 7 bases. The J segment lost 4 bases and the V segment lost 8 bases, leaving 13 bases of the junction unmatched. Germline V CDR1 and CDR2: SQVTM, ANQGSEA. The CDR3 consists of 14 residues. The CDR3 loop reads CSLTQTNRGETQYF. CDR3 bases read: TGCAGCCTTACTCAGACCAACAGGGGAGAGACC.

As regards this clone: Read sequence stops 3 residues before the CDR3 end, and the germline J gene provides the missing end. V gene TRBV4-1 combines with J gene TRBJ2-3, with TRBD2 identical over 12 bases. This CDR3 region has 15 residues. J was trimmed by 6 bases and V by 2 bases; bases with no gene match: 3. Per germline, CDR1 MGHRA and CDR2 YSYEKL. The CDR3 bases that were read are TGCGCCAGCAGCCAACTAGCGGGGGGGCCCGATACG. This translates into CASSQLAGGPDT. The whole CDR3 sequence reads CASSQLAGGPDTQYF.

A word on this clone: The read is 3 residues too short to cover the CDR3 end, so that end is filled in from the germline J gene. The V gene is TRBV29-1, the J gene TRBJ1-1; D unresolved. V gave up 4 bases and J gave up 0 bases, with 12 bases separating them. Germline V gene data show CDR1 as SQVTM and CDR2 as ANQGSEA. The CDR3 runs 14 residues. Here the CDR3 reads CSVVTRKLNTEAFF. The covered CDR3 bases are TGCAGCGTTGTTACCAGAAAATTGAACACTGAA.

On this clone: Sequencing ends 3 residues short of the CDR3 end; the germline J gene provides the rest. The chain combines TRBV7-8 with TRBJ1-2, with D maybe TRBD1 (6 bases). V was cut by 4 bases and J by 4 bases, with 22 bases left in between. Germline loops: CDR1 SGHVS, CDR2 FQNEAQ. CDR3 length equals 17 residues. The covered CDR3 bases are TGTGCCAGCAGCTCGGACAGACCGTTGGGCCTACTCTATGGC. It encodes CASSSDRPLGLLYG. The complete CDR3 reads CASSSDRPLGLLYGYTF.

For this clone: The CDR3 end falls 3 residues outside the read, so it is completed with the germline J gene. This rearrangement joins TRBV5-1 to TRBJ1-6; D gene unclear. With 1 base removed from V and 6 bases from J, the gap between germline ends came to 8 bases. CDR1 and CDR2 (germline): SGHRS, YFSETQ. CDR3 length: 14 residues. The CDR3 spells CASSLLQANSPLHF. Incomplete CDR3 DNA: TGCGCCAGCAGCTTGTTGCAGGCTAATTCACCC.

To note about this clone: The missing CDR3 end, 3 residues past where the read stops, is filled in from the germline J gene. The V gene is TRBV2, the J gene TRBJ2-3; no definite D call. This CDR3 is 14 amino acids long. Trimming took 6 bases from V and 0 from J, leaving 10 bases between them. Germline V gene data show CDR1 as SNHLY and CDR2 as FYNNEI. The part of the CDR3 DNA that was read is TGTGCCAGCAGGCCCTACAGTAGCACAGATACG. Protein: CASRPYSSTDT. The whole CDR3 protein is CASRPYSSTDTQYF.

Concerning this clone: The read comes to an end 3 residues before the CDR3 does, leaving the germline J gene to fill in the end. The chain joins TRBV5-1 to TRBJ2-3; a weak D match, TRBD2 (6 bases). V lost 3 bases to trimming and J lost 4 bases, with 12 bases between them. CDR3 size: 14 residues. Germline V gene data show CDR1 as SGHRS and CDR2 as YFSETQ. The DNA read from the CDR3 is TGCGCCAGCAGCTGGGGGGTACAGGCAGATACG. Protein product: CASSWGVQADT. The whole CDR3 region reads CASSWGVQADTQYF.

Points on this clone: From the germline J gene comes the end of the CDR3, since the read stops 3 residues before it. The V and J genes are TRBV18 and TRBJ1-5; 7 bases map to TRBD1. The trim removed 3 bases at V and 6 bases at J, leaving 5 bases unmatched. This CDR3 has 14 amino acids. Germline CDR1 and CDR2: KGHSH and LQKENI. CDR3 region: CASSPYTGVQPQHF. CDR3 bases read: TGTGCCAGCTCACCTTATACAGGGGTTCAGCCC.

Comment on this clone: The CDR3 is cut off 3 residues early in the read; its end comes from the germline J gene. The chain employs TRBV6-1 and TRBJ1-1; the D gene is possibly TRBD1 (5 bases). This CDR3 is built from 15 residues. Per the germline V gene, CDR1 is MNHNS and CDR2 is SASEGT. The V end was cut by 2 bases, the J end by 0 bases, with 10 bases between. The part of the CDR3 DNA that was read is TGTGCCAGCAGTGAACGTCGGGGGATGAACACTGAA. Translation gives CASSERRGMNTE. The entire CDR3 protein reads CASSERRGMNTEAFF.

The DNA read from the CDR3 is TGTGCCAGCAGCTTGGTTAGGCTAGCGGTTTCCTACGAG. Amino acid sequence: CASSLVRLAVSYE. The whole CDR3 protein is CASSLVRLAVSYEQYF. This rearrangement joins TRBV5-4 to TRBJ2-7, with 7 bases identical to TRBD2. The read finishes 3 residues shy of the CDR3 end, and the germline J gene is used to complete it. J gave up 1 base and V 0 bases, and 7 bases lay outside the gene matches. The CDR3 sequence is 16 residues long. Germline V gene sequence: CDR1 SGHNT, CDR2 YYREEE (reference sequence).

With respect to this clone: The read terminates 3 residues ahead of where the CDR3 ends, so the germline J gene completes it. The chain is built from TRBV5-6 and TRBJ2-7; perhaps TRBD1 as D (6 bases). From germline, CDR1 is SGHDT and CDR2 YYEEEE. The CDR3 extends over 14 amino acids. With 0 bases removed from V and 2 bases from J, the gap between germline ends came to 9 bases. The CDR3 is CASSLAGHTYEQYF. The CDR3 bases that were read are TGTGCCAGCAGCTTGGCGGGACATACCTACGAG. The full variable domain, in which reference TRBV5-6 and TRBJ2-7 provide the parts outside the CDR3, is DAGVTQSPTHLIKTRGQQVTLRCSPKSGHDTVSWYQQALGQGPQFIFQYYEEEERQRGNFPDRFSGHQFPNYSSELNVNALLLGDSALYLCASSLAGHTYEQYFGPGTRLTVT.

About this clone: The observed sequence ends 3 residues before the CDR3 terminus, with the missing tail filled in from the germline J gene. The genes are TRBV20-1 and TRBJ2-1; the match to TRBD2 covers 11 bases. Trimming cost V 6 bases and J 9 bases; bases outside gene matches: 4. Germline values: CDR1 DFQATT, CDR2 SNEGSKA (reference sequence). The CDR3 spans 12 residues. The CDR3 region is CSALAGGLEQFF. The covered CDR3 bases are TGCAGTGCATTAGCGGGGGGGCTTGAG.